These 30 T cell receptor beta chains were sequenced from one sample in a study of T cells in Graves' hyperthyroidism and ophthalmopathy. From RNA transcripts, TCR beta CDR3 regions were amplified. First-round RT-PCR targeting the TCR CDR3 was performed with the HTBI primer set. A single record per CDR3 protein comes from TCRdb applying MiXCR to the multiplex PCR reads. This table holds about 640,000 distinct CDR3 sequences, roughly 20% found once. Input material: blood. Source of these receptors: a man aged 25-45 years with Graves' ophthalmopathy.

The rearrangement uses TRBV28 and TRBJ2-4; D perhaps matches TRBD1 (6 bases). This CDR3 has 15 residues. Trimming took off 8 bases at V and 0 bases at J, with 14 bases between the two ends. Germline lookup yields CDR1 MDHEN and CDR2 SYDVKM. CDR3 DNA: TGTGCCAGCCGAAAGACAGGCGTAGCCAAAAACATTCAGTACTTC. Translation: CASRKTGVAKNIQYF.

The rearrangement links TRBV19 to TRBJ1-6; 7 bases match TRBD1. The J segment lost 5 bases and the V segment lost 5 bases, leaving 9 bases of the junction unmatched. This CDR3 comprises 16 residues. Looked up from germline, CDR1 is LNHDA and CDR2 is SQIVND (reference sequence). As DNA, the CDR3 is TGTGCCAGTAGTTCGAGAAGACAGGGAAATAATTCACCCCTCCACTTT. Its translation is CASSSRRQGNNSPLHF.

This clonotype was seen at least ten times. The gene calls are TRBV7-2 and TRBJ2-7, with 8 nucleotides matching TRBD2. The length of the CDR3 is 18 residues. Per the germline V gene, CDR1 is SGHTA and CDR2 is FQGNSA. V shed 5 bases, J shed 4 bases, and the junction held 19 bases outside the gene matches. This CDR3 reads CASSLTPLSGSVGYEQYF. In nucleotides, the CDR3 is TGTGCCAGCAGCCTAACCCCACTAAGCGGGAGTGTGGGTTACGAGCAGTACTTC.

The V call is TRBV15, the J call TRBJ1-1, with 7 bases fitting TRBD1. Per the germline V gene, CDR1 is LNHNV and CDR2 is YYDKDF (reference sequence). This CDR3 spans 13 amino acids. V was pared by 7 bases and J by 6 bases, with 8 bases of the junction left unmatched. Written as DNA, the CDR3 is TGTGCCACCAAGACAGGGAGTATCGCTGAAGCTTTCTTT. It translates to CATKTGSIAEAFF.

The chain couples TRBV6-1 to TRBJ1-2, with TRBD1 as a possible D gene (5 bases). The germline gives CDR1 MNHNS, CDR2 SASEGT. V was shortened by 7 bases and J by 3 bases, with 9 bases between the two germline ends. The CDR3 has 12 amino acids. The CDR3 sequence is CASKRGDYGYTF. The DNA of the CDR3 is TGTGCCAGCAAGAGAGGGGACTATGGCTACACCTTC.

This clonotype has a count of ten or more. The rearrangement uses TRBV18 and TRBJ1-1; tentative D call: TRBD1 (5 bases). The CDR3 runs to 15 residues. V was shortened by 3 bases and J by 1 base, with 12 bases between the two germline ends. CDR1 and CDR2 (germline): KGHSH, LQKENI. CDR3 nucleotide sequence: TGTGCCAGCTCACCCTTGGGGGAATGGAACACTGAAGCTTTCTTT. It is translated as CASSPLGEWNTEAFF.

This clonotype has just a few counts. The chain joins TRBV5-4 to TRBJ2-1; perhaps D is TRBD1 or TRBD2 (5 bases each). With 0 bases removed from V and 0 bases from J, the gap between germline ends came to 10 bases. The CDR3 loop spans 16 amino acids. Germline-derived CDR1 and CDR2 are SGHNT and YYREEE (reference sequence). Here the CDR3 DNA reads TGTGCCAGCAGCTTGGATGGGACCGACTCCTACAATGAGCAGTTCTTC. It specifies CASSLDGTDSYNEQFF.

The chain uses TRBV7-9 and TRBJ2-7; D ambiguous. From germline, CDR1 is SEHNR and CDR2 FQNEAQ (reference sequence). The V end lost 5 bases, the J end lost 9 bases, and 11 bases lay between the germline ends. The CDR3 is 11 residues long. CDR3 DNA: TGTGCCAGCAGCGGGAATCTACGGCAGTACTTC. This gives the protein CASSGNLRQYF.

The chain combines TRBV5-5 with TRBJ1-1; D not certain. The CDR3 consists of 15 residues. Germline assignment: CDR1 SGHKS and CDR2 YYEKEE (reference sequence). The V and J ends lost 0 bases and 3 bases respectively, with 12 bases between them. Here the CDR3 reads CASSLVWAKDTEAFF. CDR3 sequence (DNA): TGTGCCAGCAGCTTGGTATGGGCGAAGGACACTGAAGCTTTCTTT.

In this sample, this clonotype turned up a few times. The V gene is TRBV20-1, the J gene TRBJ2-7; unclear D gene. Per the germline V gene, CDR1 is DFQATT and CDR2 is SNEGSKA (reference sequence). V was cut by 3 bases and J by 6 bases, with 12 bases left in between. The CDR3 spans 12 residues. The CDR3 DNA follows: TGCAGTGCTAGCTCCCCTACTCTCGAGCAGTACTTC. Its protein is CSASSPTLEQYF.

This chain connects TRBV5-1 to TRBJ2-3; D is undetermined. Trimming cost V 2 bases and J 6 bases, with 16 bases left between them. Germline CDR1 reads SGHRS; CDR2 reads YFSETQ. This CDR3 is 15 amino acids long. The CDR3 DNA sequence: TGCGCCAGCAGCTTAAATTCGCCCGTAGGGGATACGCAGTATTTT. Its protein product is CASSLNSPVGDTQYF.

In this sample, this clonotype turned up a few times. This rearrangement joins TRBV28 to TRBJ2-5; 8 bases match TRBD2. This CDR3 comprises 14 residues. V shed 5 bases and J 3 bases; nucleotides not matched to a gene: 5. CDR1 and CDR2 from the germline V gene are MDHEN and SYDVKM. CDR3 amino acids: CASSGPAGEETQYF. CDR3 coding DNA: TGTGCCAGCAGTGGACCAGCGGGAGAAGAGACCCAGTACTTC.

The chain employs TRBV3-1 and TRBJ2-3; 8 positions agree with TRBD2. Germline CDR1 reads LGHDT; CDR2 reads YNNKEL (reference sequence). J lost 6 bases, V lost 1 base, and 6 bases had no gene match. The CDR3 spans 15 residues. CDR3 sequence (DNA): TGTGCCAGCAGCCAAGGAGGGGCGGGAGGTGATACGCAGTATTTT. Its translation: CASSQGGAGGDTQYF.

This CDR3 is CASKWGVPGTEAFF. CDR3 coding DNA: TGTGCCAGCAAATGGGGGGTACCGGGGACTGAAGCTTTCTTT. The chain employs TRBV28 and TRBJ1-1; the D gene is possibly TRBD1 (5 bases). This CDR3 has 14 residues. CDR1 MDHEN and CDR2 SYDVKM come from the germline V gene. The V gene lost 7 bases and the J gene lost 5 bases, with 17 bases spanning the gap.

With respect to this clonotype: This may come from a read error, since a much larger clone is one base off. This chain connects TRBV28 to TRBJ2-7; possible D gene TRBD1, 5 bases. The CDR3 is 13 residues long. CDR1 and CDR2 from the germline V gene are MDHEN and SYDVKM. V was trimmed by 7 bases and J by 2 bases, leaving 12 bases between them. Here the CDR3 DNA reads TGTGCCAGCACCCCCACAGGAACCTACGAGCAGTACTTC. This sequence encodes CASTPTGTYEQYF.

This clonotype was observed a handful of times. The chain is built from TRBV4-1 and TRBJ2-7; D possibly uses TRBD1 or TRBD2 (5 bases each). This CDR3 contains 14 residues. Germline V lookup: CDR1 MGHRA, CDR2 YSYEKL. Trimming shortened V by 3 bases and J by 6 bases, and 15 bases separated the two germline ends. CDR3: CASSHPGRSPEQYF. DNA for the CDR3: TGCGCCAGCAGCCACCCGGGACGGTCTCCCGAGCAGTACTTC.

This clonotype has just a few counts. CDR3 in amino acids: CATSKGQGLLGETQYF. In nucleotides, the CDR3 is TGTGCCACCAGTAAGGGACAGGGACTACTGGGGGAGACCCAGTACTTC. This rearrangement joins TRBV24-1 to TRBJ2-5; 9 nucleotides agree with TRBD1. The germline V gene encodes CDR1 KGHDR and CDR2 SFDVKD. V shed 6 bases, J shed 5 bases, and the junction held 12 bases outside the gene matches. This CDR3 is 16 amino acids long.

This clonotype has more than one count but fewer than ten. The chain carries TRBV19 and TRBJ1-2, with D possibly matching TRBD1 (6 bases). Germline V CDR1 and CDR2: LNHDA, SQIVND (reference sequence). Trimming took off 8 bases at V and 8 bases at J, with 21 bases between the two ends. The CDR3 covers 14 residues. The CDR3 loop is CASSAGGGIGGYTF. CDR3 coding DNA: TGTGCCAGTTCGGCGGGGGGCGGTATAGGAGGCTACACCTTC.

The rearrangement links TRBV11-2 to TRBJ2-7; TRBD2 might be the D (6 bases). V lost 3 bases, J lost 3 bases, and 12 bases lay in between. The germline V gene encodes CDR1 SGHAT and CDR2 FQNNGV. CDR3 length equals 14 residues. The CDR3 coding sequence is TGTGCCAGCAGCTTTTCTGGAGGGTTCTACGAGCAGTACTTC. It is translated as CASSFSGGFYEQYF.

The chain combines TRBV4-1 with TRBJ1-2; D perhaps matches TRBD1 (5 bases). The germline V gene has CDR1 MGHRA and CDR2 YSYEKL. CDR3 length equals 12 residues. The V and J ends lost 3 bases and 7 bases respectively, with 9 bases between them. This CDR3 reads CASSHPGFGYTF. The CDR3 DNA is TGCGCCAGCAGCCACCCAGGGTTTGGCTACACCTTC.

The CDR3 is CASSQFTASTNEKLFF. For the CDR3, the DNA is TGCGCCAGCAGCCAATTTACAGCTTCAACTAATGAAAAACTGTTTTTT. This sequence joins TRBV4-1 and TRBJ1-4; unclear D gene. From germline, CDR1 is MGHRA and CDR2 YSYEKL. The CDR3 is made up of 16 amino acids. V gave up 2 bases and J gave up 0 bases, with 10 bases separating them.

The rearrangement uses TRBV11-3 and TRBJ2-1; perhaps TRBD2 as D (6 bases). The V end lost 2 bases, the J end lost 8 bases, and 13 bases lay between the germline ends. CDR1 and CDR2 (germline): SGHNT, YENEEA. This CDR3 comprises 14 residues. In DNA form, the CDR3 reads TGTGCCAGCAGCTTATCACTAGCCTTTGATGAGCAGTTCTTC. Its protein is CASSLSLAFDEQFF.

This clonotype came up a few times. The genes are TRBV11-2 and TRBJ2-7; the D call may be TRBD1 or TRBD2 (5 bases each). CDR1 SGHAT and CDR2 FQNNGV come from the germline V gene. The CDR3 totals 15 residues. Trimming stripped 3 bases from V and 0 bases from J, with 12 bases between. Written as DNA, the CDR3 is TGTGCCAGCAGCTTCGGCCCAGGGACCTCCTACGAGCAGTACTTC. Translating it yields CASSFGPGTSYEQYF.

This clonotype appeared many times. The genes are TRBV3-1 and TRBJ2-2; 11 nucleotides line up with TRBD2. Germline-derived CDR1 and CDR2 are LGHDT and YNNKEL (reference sequence). V lost 3 bases and J lost 6; bases outside the gene matches: 6. CDR3 length: 16 residues. CDR3 region: CASSHTSGSRAGELFF. CDR3 DNA sequence: TGTGCCAGCAGCCATACTAGCGGGAGTCGGGCCGGGGAGCTGTTTTTT.

There are a few counts of this clonotype. The V call is TRBV5-5, the J call TRBJ1-6; weak D call: TRBD1 (5 bases). Germline V gene data show CDR1 as SGHKS and CDR2 as YYEKEE (reference sequence). The CDR3 runs 14 residues. V lost 3 bases, J lost 8 bases, and 12 bases lay in between. The CDR3 loop is CASSYGTPDSPLHF. Written as DNA, the CDR3 is TGTGCCAGCAGCTATGGGACTCCGGATTCACCCCTCCACTTT.

The chain recombines TRBV4-1 with TRBJ2-7; D is perhaps TRBD1 or TRBD2 (5 bases each). Germline V gene data show CDR1 as MGHRA and CDR2 as YSYEKL. Trimming stripped 2 bases from V and 0 bases from J, with 11 bases between. The CDR3 runs to 15 residues. CDR3 residues: CASSQHRGTSYEQYF. Here the CDR3 DNA reads TGCGCCAGCAGCCAACACCGGGGCACCTCCTACGAGCAGTACTTC.

This clonotype was picked up many times. The chain joins TRBV2 to TRBJ1-1; the D is unclear. The V gene lost 7 bases and the J gene lost 3 bases, with 18 bases spanning the gap. Germline CDR1 and CDR2: SNHLY and FYNNEI. The CDR3 contains 15 residues. CDR3 region: CASTTRGSTDTEAFF. CDR3 nucleotides: TGTGCCAGCACTACAAGAGGGAGCACGGACACTGAAGCTTTCTTT.

The gene calls are TRBV13 and TRBJ2-7, with a weak D call TRBD2 (6 bases). Germline CDR1 PRHDT, CDR2 FYEKMQ (reference sequence). CDR3 size: 15 residues. V lost 5 bases and J lost 2, with 16 bases in between. The CDR3 region is CASSPGWRGTYEQYF. The CDR3 DNA follows: TGTGCCAGCAGCCCCGGTTGGCGGGGAACCTACGAGCAGTACTTC.

Ten or more counts support this clonotype. The V and J genes are TRBV11-1 and TRBJ2-7; 7 bases fit TRBD1. This CDR3 has 14 amino acids. V lost 1 base to trimming and J lost 5 bases; unmatched junction nucleotides: 5. The germline V gene has CDR1 SGHAT and CDR2 FQDESV (reference sequence). CDR3 in DNA: TGTGCCAGCAGCTTAGAAGGGACAGTCCACGAGCAGTACTTC. It codes for CASSLEGTVHEQYF.

This clonotype was counted between two and nine times. The chain combines TRBV9 with TRBJ1-5; D not resolved. Germline V gene data show CDR1 as SGDLS and CDR2 as YYNGEE. There are 15 residues in the CDR3. With 4 bases removed from V and 4 bases from J, the gap between germline ends came to 15 bases. The CDR3 DNA is TGTGCCAGCAGCTCGACTGAGGAAGCTAATCAGCCCCAGCATTTT. Translation: CASSSTEEANQPQHF.